A selection of T cell receptor beta chains follows, all from one sample in a study of OX40 agonist ivuxolimab in advanced cancers. Measured with immunoSEQ multiplex PCR; TCRdb has only the in-frame clones, and not every one. The top ten hold 1.5% to 2% of the sample, which has about 46,000 clones, under 90% seen once. The sequences come from CD4+ or CD8+ T cells sorted from blood, collected in a trial of the OX40 agonist ivuxolimab. These receptors all come from an adult with an advanced solid tumor such as melanoma, head and neck, liver or kidney cancer. CDR3s include the opening cysteine and the closing phenylalanine or tryptophan. The D gene is left open where the match is weak. Rows give clone size only sometimes, using once, few, many, or a class for an expanded clone.

d_call	v_call	clone_size	j_call	cdr3_aa	cdr3_nt
TRBD2	TRBV30	-	TRBJ2-5	CAWSNGLAGETQYF	TGTGCCTGGAGTAATGGACTAGCGGGGGAGACCCAGTACTTC
-	TRBV7-2	once	TRBJ2-2	CASSHTAGELFF	TGTGCCAGCAGCCACACCGCCGGGGAGCTGTTTTTT
TRBD2	TRBV29-1	-	TRBJ2-3	CSVGALGGGPGTQYF	TGCAGCGTGGGGGCCCTCGGGGGGGGGCCCGGTACGCAGTATTTT
TRBD1	TRBV5-6	-	TRBJ1-1	CASSMGTANTEAFF	TGTGCCAGCAGCATGGGGACAGCGAACACTGAAGCTTTCTTT
-	TRBV6-5	-	TRBJ2-7	CASSVSEQYF	TGTGCCAGCAGTGTTTCCGAGCAGTACTTC
-	TRBV2	-	TRBJ1-4	CASSDRGRSNEKLFF	TGTGCCAGCAGTGACCGGGGGCGTAGCAATGAAAAACTGTTTTTT
-	TRBV28	-	TRBJ1-2	CASSRNRDYGYTF	TGTGCCAGCAGCCGGAACCGAGACTATGGCTACACCTTC
TRBD1	TRBV5-4	-	TRBJ1-4	CASSHGGTGDNEKLFF	TGTGCCAGCAGCCATGGGGGGACAGGAGATAATGAAAAACTGTTTTTT
-	TRBV19	-	TRBJ1-1	CASSLTGLLVTAFF	TGTGCCAGTAGTCTCACCGGACTCCTAGTTACAGCTTTCTTT
-	TRBV5-8	-	TRBJ1-5	CASSFGTPDQPQHF	TGTGCCAGCAGCTTCGGGACACCCGATCAGCCCCAGCATTTT
-	TRBV5-1	-	TRBJ1-1	CASSLDGPANTEAFF	TGCGCCAGCAGCTTAGACGGTCCCGCGAACACTGAAGCTTTCTTT
TRBD1	TRBV4-1	-	TRBJ1-2	CASKLGQGAANYGYTF	TGCGCCAGCAAGCTAGGACAGGGGGCAGCTAACTATGGCTACACCTTC
-	TRBV10-3	few	TRBJ2-7	CAIREQGGLSSYEQYF	TGTGCCATCAGAGAACAGGGGGGGCTCAGCTCCTACGAGCAGTACTTC
TRBD1	TRBV5-1	-	TRBJ1-2	CASSLESQGAPHTF	TGCGCCAGCAGCTTGGAGTCACAGGGGGCCCCACACACCTTC
-	TRBV2	-	TRBJ2-2	CASKWGARAGELFF	TGTGCCAGCAAATGGGGGGCCCGCGCCGGGGAGCTGTTTTTT
-	TRBV20-1	once	TRBJ1-2	CGAGDIYGYTF	TGCGGGGCTGGAGATATCTATGGCTACACCTTC
TRBD1	TRBV2	-	TRBJ1-2	CASSYTEQGASGYTF	TGTGCCAGCAGTTACACCGAGCAGGGGGCATCTGGCTACACCTTC
-	TRBV29-1	-	TRBJ1-1	CSVRTVGQGNTEAFF	TGCAGCGTCCGCACAGTGGGGCAAGGGAACACTGAAGCTTTCTTT
-	TRBV27	-	TRBJ1-2	CASSSDSYGYTF	TGTGCCAGCAGTTCAGACAGCTATGGCTACACCTTC
-	TRBV30	-	TRBJ1-2	CACLDDFYGYTF	TGTGCCTGTCTAGACGACTTCTATGGCTACACCTTC
TRBD1	TRBV6-5	-	TRBJ1-6	CASGQGTLSPLHF	TGTGCCAGCGGACAGGGGACTCTTTCACCCCTCCACTTT
TRBD2	TRBV10-3	-	TRBJ2-1	CASGATSGGYEQFF	TGTGCCTCCGGAGCGACTAGCGGGGGGTATGAGCAGTTCTTC
-	TRBV15	-	TRBJ1-1	CATSREKGFNTEAFF	TGTGCCACCAGCAGAGAGAAAGGGTTTAACACTGAAGCTTTCTTT
-	TRBV7-2	few	TRBJ2-1	CASSWIRGRENEQFF	TGTGCCAGCAGTTGGATCAGGGGTCGGGAAAATGAGCAGTTCTTC
-	TRBV13	-	TRBJ2-1	CASSPNGGRNEQFF	TGTGCCAGCAGCCCAAACGGGGGGCGAAATGAGCAGTTCTTC
TRBD1	TRBV6-1	-	TRBJ2-2	CASSERQGNTGELFF	TGTGCCAGCAGTGAAAGACAGGGTAACACCGGGGAGCTGTTTTTT
-	TRBV19	few	TRBJ1-2	CASRPRGRANYGYTF	TGTGCCAGTAGGCCGAGGGGTAGGGCAAACTATGGCTACACCTTC
-	TRBV2	-	TRBJ2-3	CASSEGDTQYF	TGTGCCAGCAGTGAGGGAGATACGCAGTATTTT
-	TRBV14	-	TRBJ2-3	CASREDSTDTQYF	TGTGCCAGCAGAGAGGACAGCACAGATACGCAGTATTTT
-	TRBV7-6	-	TRBJ1-1	CASSGIATEAFF	TGTGCCAGCAGCGGGATTGCCACTGAAGCTTTCTTT
-	TRBV15	-	TRBJ1-2	CATSRVTGEPYYGYTF	TGTGCCACCAGCAGAGTCACAGGCGAGCCGTACTATGGCTACACCTTC
-	TRBV6-5	medium-sized	TRBJ1-2	CASSPRARGGYGYTF	TGTGCCAGCAGTCCCCGAGCGCGGGGAGGCTATGGCTACACCTTC
TRBD2	TRBV18	-	TRBJ2-3	CASSPRLAGGNTDTQYF	TGTGCCAGCTCACCTCGACTAGCGGGGGGAAACACAGATACGCAGTATTTT
-	TRBV14	once	TRBJ1-6	CASSQSTNSPLHF	TGTGCCAGCAGCCAAAGTACAAATTCACCCCTCCACTTT
-	TRBV11-1	-	TRBJ2-3	CASRSGGTQGTQYF	TGTGCCAGCCGATCGGGGGGAACACAGGGGACGCAGTATTTT
-	TRBV27	-	TRBJ2-3	CASRVATGLGGTDTQYF	TGTGCCAGCAGGGTAGCTACAGGCTTGGGGGGCACAGATACGCAGTATTTT
-	TRBV7-2	-	TRBJ1-3	CASSFKGVSGNTIYF	TGTGCCAGCAGCTTCAAGGGAGTCTCTGGAAACACCATATATTTT
TRBD2	TRBV4-1	-	TRBJ2-1	CASRTREWERGNEQFF	TGCGCCAGCAGGACACGCGAATGGGAGCGGGGGAATGAGCAGTTCTTC
-	TRBV11-3	-	TRBJ2-2	CASSPVRGANTGELFF	TGTGCCAGCAGCCCGGTGCGGGGTGCGAACACCGGGGAGCTGTTTTTT
TRBD1	TRBV7-2	-	TRBJ2-7	CASSPTGTGLYEQYF	TGTGCCAGCAGCCCGACCGGGACAGGCCTCTACGAGCAGTACTTC
TRBD1	TRBV10-3	-	TRBJ2-7	CANGDRGTYEQYF	TGTGCCAACGGGGACAGGGGGACCTACGAGCAGTACTTC
TRBD1	TRBV5-1	-	TRBJ2-1	CASSLGQGRSYNEQFF	TGCGCCAGCAGCTTGGGACAGGGGAGATCCTACAATGAGCAGTTCTTC
-	TRBV29-1	few	TRBJ1-2	CSVAASNYGYTF	TGCAGCGTTGCTGCAAGTAACTATGGCTACACCTTC
-	TRBV10-2	-	TRBJ2-2	CASGTPIANTGELFF	TGCGCCAGCGGGACACCTATTGCGAACACCGGGGAGCTGTTTTTT
-	TRBV12-5	-	TRBJ1-5	CASGIDNQPQHF	TGTGCTAGTGGTATTGACAATCAGCCCCAGCATTTT
TRBD1	TRBV6-5	-	TRBJ1-1	CASSLKQGGAFF	TGTGCCAGCAGTCTTAAACAGGGGGGAGCTTTCTTT
TRBD1	TRBV6-6	-	TRBJ1-1	CASSLTGGFTEAFF	TGTGCCAGCAGTCTAACAGGGGGCTTCACTGAAGCTTTCTTT
-	TRBV7-6	once	TRBJ2-3	CASSMIGGRTDTQYF	TGTGCCAGCAGCATGATTGGGGGACGCACAGATACGCAGTATTTT
TRBD2	TRBV6-1	-	TRBJ2-1	CASSVKLAGISSYNEQFF	TGTGCCAGCAGTGTAAAACTAGCGGGGATAAGCTCCTACAATGAGCAGTTCTTC
-	TRBV5-4	-	TRBJ1-3	CASSRGPERGAHKDTIYF	TGTGCCAGCAGCCGTGGGCCAGAGAGAGGGGCCCACAAGGACACCATATATTTT
-	TRBV5-4	-	TRBJ1-6	CASSLGGGSSPLHF	TGTGCCAGCTCCTTGGGGGGGGGCAGTTCACCCCTCCACTTT
-	TRBV12-5	-	TRBJ2-3	CASGLVRGVNGTDTQYF	TGTGCTAGTGGTTTGGTACGCGGCGTCAATGGCACAGATACGCAGTATTTT
-	TRBV7-2	-	TRBJ2-3	CASSLRRRDTQYF	TGTGCCAGCAGCCTCCGTCGACGGGATACGCAGTATTTT
-	TRBV11-2	-	TRBJ2-3	CASSLVGQSTDTQYF	TGTGCCAGCAGCTTAGTGGGACAAAGCACAGATACGCAGTATTTT
-	TRBV25-1	-	TRBJ1-2	CASSELEAPYAGYTF	TGTGCCAGCAGTGAACTGGAGGCCCCCTATGCTGGCTACACCTTC
TRBD1	TRBV7-6	-	TRBJ2-6	CASSLGRDRGPSGANVLTF	TGTGCCAGCAGCTTAGGAAGGGACAGGGGGCCTTCTGGGGCCAACGTCCTGACTTTC
-	TRBV7-3	-	TRBJ2-1	CASSPLGAATYNEQFF	TGTGCCAGCAGCCCCCTCGGGGCAGCTACTTACAATGAGCAGTTCTTC
-	TRBV5-4	-	TRBJ2-3	CASSFGGTSTDTQYF	TGTGCCAGCAGCTTCGGTGGGACTAGCACAGATACGCAGTATTTT
-	TRBV5-1	-	TRBJ1-1	CASSLPRGPDTEAFF	TGCGCCAGCAGCTTGCCCCGGGGACCGGACACTGAAGCTTTCTTT
-	TRBV5-6	-	TRBJ2-1	CASSLTQNNEQFF	TGTGCCAGCAGCTTGACTCAGAACAATGAGCAGTTCTTC